This T cell receptor (beta chain) was retrieved from a study of identical twins. TCRdb recomputed calls from the 5' RACE reads with MiXCR, one row per CDR3 protein. The repertoire includes roughly 480,000 distinct CDR3 sequences, approximately 24% of them detected once, and just under 3% sits in the top ten. There are 14 residues in the CDR3. Germline assignment: CDR1 SGHTA and CDR2 FQGNSA. Deletions cut 5 bases from V and 0 bases from J, with 9 bases between. This same sample was also part of a study on T cells expressing NK-cell markers. That publication notes: Six donors carried dominant NKG2C+ clonotypes that made up about 1.0-7.0% of their CD8+ T cells.

This rearrangement joins TRBV7-2 to TRBJ2-3, with a tentative D call TRBD2 (5 bases). The source of this sequence is a woman in her late teens or twenties in good health. Sequencing used CD4+ T cells sorted from blood. This CDR3 reads CASSKRFSTDTQYF. The DNA for the CDR3 is TGTGCCAGCAGCAAGCGGTTTAGCACAGATACGCAGTATTTT. The full variable domain, with the rest looked up from reference TRBV7-2 and TRBJ2-3, is GAGVSQSPSNKVTEKGKDVELRCDPISGHTALYWYRQSLGQGLEFLIYFQGNSAPDKSGLPSDRFSAERTGGSVSTLTIQRTQQEDSAVYLCASSKRFSTDTQYFGPGTRLTVL.